This T cell receptor (beta chain) was captured in a study of OX40 agonist ivuxolimab in advanced cancers. Study context: Ivuxolimab, which patients received intravenously every 2 weeks, was dosed at 0.01 to 10 mg/kg.

Collection of blood occurred at baseline, at cycle 4 day 1, and at cycle 7 day 1. Study results and limitations: No antigen was identified for the clonally expanded peripheral T cells. There was clonal expansion of CD4+ and CD8+ blood T cells by week 6 at 0.1 to 3.0 mg/kg.

Assay used: immunoSEQ multiplex PCR; TCRdb lists only in-frame clones, some missing. The sample has around 80,000 clones; roughly 91% are singletons. This clone was counted once. Its antigen is still unknown. Germline assignment: CDR1 SGHNT and CDR2 YYREEE (reference sequence). V was shortened by 3 bases and J by 7 bases, with 17 bases between the two germline ends. CDR3 length: 14 residues. The material sequenced was CD4+ or CD8+ T cells sorted from blood, taken in a trial of the OX40 agonist ivuxolimab. The rearrangement links TRBV5-4 to TRBJ2-7, with no clear D. The clonotype originates from an adult with an advanced solid tumor such as melanoma, head and neck, liver or kidney cancer. Written as DNA, the CDR3 is TGTGCCAGCAGCTCACAATGGGGTACAGAGGAGCAGTACTTC. Protein product: CASSSQWGTEEQYF.